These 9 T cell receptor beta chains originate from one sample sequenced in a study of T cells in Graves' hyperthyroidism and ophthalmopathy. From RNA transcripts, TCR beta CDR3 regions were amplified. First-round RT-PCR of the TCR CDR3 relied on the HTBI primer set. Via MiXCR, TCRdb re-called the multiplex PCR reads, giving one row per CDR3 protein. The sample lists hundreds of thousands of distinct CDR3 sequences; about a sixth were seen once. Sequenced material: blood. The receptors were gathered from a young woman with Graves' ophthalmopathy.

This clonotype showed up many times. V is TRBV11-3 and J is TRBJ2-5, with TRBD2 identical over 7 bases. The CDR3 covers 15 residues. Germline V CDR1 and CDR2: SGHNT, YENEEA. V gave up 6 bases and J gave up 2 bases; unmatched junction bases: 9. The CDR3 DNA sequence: TGTGCCAGCAGTCACCTGCCTAGCGGACAAGAGACCCAGTACTTC. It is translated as CASSHLPSGQETQYF.

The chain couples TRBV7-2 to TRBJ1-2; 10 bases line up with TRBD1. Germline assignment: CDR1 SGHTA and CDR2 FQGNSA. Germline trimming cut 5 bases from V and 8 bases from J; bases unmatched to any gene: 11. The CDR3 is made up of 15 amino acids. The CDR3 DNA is TGTGCCAGCAGCCACACCGGGACAGGGGCCCGGGGCTACACCTTC. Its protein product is CASSHTGTGARGYTF.

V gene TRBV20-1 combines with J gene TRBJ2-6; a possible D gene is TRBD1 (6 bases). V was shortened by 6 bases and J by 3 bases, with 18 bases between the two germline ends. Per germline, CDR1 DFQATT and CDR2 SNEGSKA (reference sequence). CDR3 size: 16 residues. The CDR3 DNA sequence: TGCAGTGCCCCATCCGGGACAAAGTTTGGGGCCAACGTCCTGACTTTC. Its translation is CSAPSGTKFGANVLTF.

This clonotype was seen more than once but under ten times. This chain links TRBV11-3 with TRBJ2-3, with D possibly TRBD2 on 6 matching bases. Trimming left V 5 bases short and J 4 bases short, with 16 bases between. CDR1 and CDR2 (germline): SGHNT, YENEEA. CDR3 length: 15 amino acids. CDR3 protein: CASSQDGASADTQYF. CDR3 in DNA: TGTGCCAGCAGCCAAGATGGGGCTAGCGCAGATACGCAGTATTTT.

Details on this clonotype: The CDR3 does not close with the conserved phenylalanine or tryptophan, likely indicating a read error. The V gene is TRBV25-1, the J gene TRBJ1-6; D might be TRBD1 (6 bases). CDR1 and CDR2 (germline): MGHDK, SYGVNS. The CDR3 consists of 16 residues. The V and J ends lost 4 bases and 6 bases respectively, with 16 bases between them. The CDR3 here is CASSAITGTRNSPLHL. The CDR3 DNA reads TGTGCCAGCAGTGCAATTACCGGGACACGTAATTCACCCCTCCACCTT.

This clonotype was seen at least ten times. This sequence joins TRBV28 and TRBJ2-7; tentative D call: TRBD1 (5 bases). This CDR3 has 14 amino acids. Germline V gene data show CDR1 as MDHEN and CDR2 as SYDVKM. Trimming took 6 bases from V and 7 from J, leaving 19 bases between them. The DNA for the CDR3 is TGTGCCAGCAGGAGCCGGGCAGGGTTGGTGGAGCAGTACTTC. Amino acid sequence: CASRSRAGLVEQYF.

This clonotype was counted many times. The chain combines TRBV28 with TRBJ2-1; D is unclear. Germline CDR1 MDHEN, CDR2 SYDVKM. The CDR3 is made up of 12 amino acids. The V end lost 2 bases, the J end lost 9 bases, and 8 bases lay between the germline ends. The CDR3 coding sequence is TGTGCCAGCAGTTTACCCGTCAGTGAGCAGTTCTTC. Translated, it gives CASSLPVSEQFF.

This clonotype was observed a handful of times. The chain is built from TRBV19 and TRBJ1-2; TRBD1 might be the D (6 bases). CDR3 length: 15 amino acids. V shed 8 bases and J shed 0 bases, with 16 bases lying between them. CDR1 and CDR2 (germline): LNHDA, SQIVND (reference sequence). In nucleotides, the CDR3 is TGTGCCAGTCATTCTCGGGGGCCCGCTAACTATGGCTACACCTTC. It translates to CASHSRGPANYGYTF.

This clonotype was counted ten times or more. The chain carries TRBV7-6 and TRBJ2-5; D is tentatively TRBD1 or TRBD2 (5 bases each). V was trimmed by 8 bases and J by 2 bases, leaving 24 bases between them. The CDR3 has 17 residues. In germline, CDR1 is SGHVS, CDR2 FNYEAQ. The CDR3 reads CASSNQARGRLQETQYF. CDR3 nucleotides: TGTGCCAGCTCCAACCAAGCACGGGGACGCCTTCAAGAGACCCAGTACTTC.